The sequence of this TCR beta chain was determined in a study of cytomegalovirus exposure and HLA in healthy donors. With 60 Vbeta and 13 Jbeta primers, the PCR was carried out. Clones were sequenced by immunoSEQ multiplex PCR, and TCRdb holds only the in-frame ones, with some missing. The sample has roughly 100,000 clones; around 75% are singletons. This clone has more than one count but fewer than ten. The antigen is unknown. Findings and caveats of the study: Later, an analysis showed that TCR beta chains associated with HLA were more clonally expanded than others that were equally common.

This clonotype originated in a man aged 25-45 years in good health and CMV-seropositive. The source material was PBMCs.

The CDR3 is CASNSGQVYGYTF. CDR3 sequence (DNA): TGTGCCAGCAACTCGGGACAGGTCTATGGCTACACCTTC. The V gene is TRBV5-6, the J gene TRBJ1-2; 8 bases are a match to TRBD1. Germline loops: CDR1 SGHDT, CDR2 YYEEEE. The J segment lost 4 bases and the V segment lost 6 bases, leaving 5 bases of the junction unmatched. The CDR3 extends over 13 amino acids.